This entry concerns a single TCR beta chain. The antigen remains undetermined. The data are from a study of T cell repertoires in cytomegalovirus infection. Whole-study findings and limits: In two of eight donors, the top clonotype was HLA-C-restricted CMV-specific.

TCRdb independently ran MiXCR on the reads; one entry per CDR3 protein. The table includes roughly 280,000 distinct CDR3 sequences, roughly 13% detected once. Material: PBMCs. This TCR was recovered from a human donor in good health (CMV status not recorded). Some clones in this sample may be carry-over from other donors' samples.

The CDR3 loop reads CSARVAGLRYEQYF. DNA of the CDR3: TGCAGTGCTAGAGTGGCGGGCCTTCGATACGAGCAGTACTTC. The gene calls are TRBV20-1 and TRBJ2-7; possibly TRBD2 for D (5 bases). The germline V gene encodes CDR1 DFQATT and CDR2 SNEGSKA (reference sequence). V was shortened by 1 base and J by 4 bases, with 14 bases between the two germline ends. CDR3 length equals 14 residues.